The next 18 T cell receptor beta chains were all read from a single sample in a study of Graves' ophthalmopathy and Graves' hyperthyroidism. RNA transcripts were the source from which TCR beta CDR3 regions were amplified. First-round RT-PCR with HTBI primers preceded a second-round multiplex PCR. TCRdb ran MiXCR on the multiplex PCR reads and lists one entry per CDR3 protein. The profile shows about 700,000 distinct CDR3 sequences, around 40% of them singletons. The sequencing sample was made of peripheral blood. These TCRs come from an adult man with Graves' ophthalmopathy.

This clonotype was found many times. The V gene is TRBV25-1, the J gene TRBJ1-6; 7 nucleotides align to TRBD1. CDR3 length equals 16 residues. Losses at the gene ends were 3 bases for V and 10 bases for J; bases not matched to a gene: 12. Germline V lookup: CDR1 MGHDK, CDR2 SYGVNS. The CDR3 coding sequence is TGTGCCAGCAGTGACCGGGGGTGGGACAGAACCTCACCCCTCCACTTT. This translates into CASSDRGWDRTSPLHF.

Notes on this clonotype: Since no conserved phenylalanine or tryptophan closes the CDR3, a read error is the likely cause. Because the CDR3's place on the DNA is in doubt, the DNA is left out and the CDR3 is given as listed by TCRdb. The J gene is TRBJ1-3, the V gene TRBV29-1; the listed D gene, TRBD1, was not tested against the DNA. The CDR3 region is 8 residues in length, termini included. Germline CDR1 reads SQVTM; CDR2 reads ANQGSEA. CDR3 sequence: CSVARGNG.

The chain couples TRBV2 to TRBJ2-5; D ambiguous. The germline gives CDR1 SNHLY, CDR2 FYNNEI. This CDR3 is 14 amino acids long. The V and J ends lost 8 bases and 1 base respectively, with 14 bases between them. The CDR3 here is CASVEQTAQETQYF. The CDR3 DNA follows: TGTGCCAGCGTTGAGCAAACAGCCCAAGAGACCCAGTACTTC.

This clonotype was observed at least ten times. A much larger clonotype is one base distant, so this may be a read error. The chain employs TRBV10-3 and TRBJ1-1, with D tentatively TRBD1 (6 bases). V was shortened by 5 bases and J by 3 bases, with 10 bases between the two germline ends. Per the germline V gene, CDR1 is ENHRY and CDR2 is SYGVKD. The CDR3 covers 13 residues. CDR3 sequence (DNA): TGTGCCATCAGTAGGACAGAGGACACTGAAGCTTTCTTT. This encodes CAISRTEDTEAFF.

This clonotype was recorded a few times. The chain joins TRBV7-8 to TRBJ1-5; D call uncertain. Trimming pared 2 bases from V and 1 base from J, leaving 15 bases between. The CDR3 has 17 residues. The germline V gene encodes CDR1 SGHVS and CDR2 FQNEAQ. The CDR3 here is CASSLIRQGFSNQPQHF. CDR3 sequence (DNA): TGTGCCAGCAGCTTAATCCGCCAAGGATTCAGCAATCAGCCCCAGCATTTT.

The rearrangement links TRBV7-2 to TRBJ2-7, with D possibly matching TRBD2 (5 bases). The germline V gene encodes CDR1 SGHTA and CDR2 FQGNSA. The CDR3 covers 13 residues. V was clipped by 8 bases and J by 2 bases, with 13 bases between them. CDR3: CASQRVVTYEQYF. CDR3 coding DNA: TGTGCCAGCCAGAGGGTGGTGACCTACGAGCAGTACTTC. The whole variable domain, filled in from reference TRBV7-2 and TRBJ2-7, reads GAGVSQSPSNKVTEKGKDVELRCDPISGHTALYWYRQSLGQGLEFLIYFQGNSAPDKSGLPSDRFSAERTGGSVSTLTIQRTQQEDSAVYLCASQRVVTYEQYFGPGTRLTVT.

V is TRBV7-9 and J is TRBJ1-3; D gene ambiguous. The CDR3 spans 15 residues. Germline lookup yields CDR1 SEHNR and CDR2 FQNEAQ (reference sequence). Trimming removed 3 bases from V and 0 bases from J, with 9 bases in between. The CDR3 DNA is TGTGCCAGCAGCTTGACCGACTTCTCTGGAAACACCATATATTTT. It yields the protein CASSLTDFSGNTIYF.

CDR3 bases: TGTGCCACCAGTGACGACAGGGGGCAGTCTTATCGGGGCTACACCTTC. It translates to CATSDDRGQSYRGYTF. The rearrangement joins TRBV24-1 to TRBJ1-2; 10 nucleotides agree with TRBD1. V shed 4 bases, J shed 8 bases, and the junction held 12 bases outside the gene matches. There are 16 residues in the CDR3. The V gene's germline CDR1 is KGHDR and CDR2 SFDVKD.

The V call is TRBV2, the J call TRBJ2-1; 8 nucleotides agree with TRBD1. CDR3 length equals 14 residues. V gave up 7 bases and J gave up 4 bases; unmatched junction bases: 6. In germline, CDR1 is SNHLY, CDR2 FYNNEI. As DNA, the CDR3 is TGTGCCAGCACTCAGGGGGCCATATACAATGAGCAGTTCTTC. It is translated as CASTQGAIYNEQFF.

This sequence joins TRBV10-3 and TRBJ1-5; D unclear. V lost 0 bases and J 3 bases, leaving 6 bases between the germline ends. CDR1 and CDR2 (germline): ENHRY, SYGVKD. CDR3 length equals 14 residues. The DNA of the CDR3 is TGTGCCATCAGTGAGTCGGGTACCAATCAGCCCCAGCATTTT. This encodes CAISESGTNQPQHF.

This clonotype was seen repeatedly, ten times or more. The chain joins TRBV7-2 to TRBJ2-7; D remains ambiguous. V lost 5 bases and J lost 0, with 5 bases in between. Germline V gene data show CDR1 as SGHTA and CDR2 as FQGNSA. This CDR3 spans 12 amino acids. CDR3 sequence (DNA): TGTGCCAGCAGCCGGAGCTCCTACGAGCAGTACTTC. Its translation: CASSRSSYEQYF.

This clonotype was seen a handful of times. The V call is TRBV19, the J call TRBJ2-6; D not resolved. CDR1 is LNHDA and CDR2 is SQIVND in the germline V gene (reference sequence). The ends were cut back, 7 bases at V and 0 bases at J, with 16 bases in the middle. This CDR3 is 17 amino acids long. This CDR3 reads CASTALNLGSGANVLTF. The CDR3 DNA reads TGTGCCAGTACCGCGTTGAACCTAGGCTCTGGGGCCAACGTCCTGACTTTC.

This clonotype has just a few counts. This may be a read error: a much more frequent sequence differs by one nucleotide. The chain uses TRBV7-9 and TRBJ2-5, with TRBD2 as a possible D gene (7 bases). Between the trimmed V and J ends, which lost 4 bases and 7 bases, there was a span of 19 bases. CDR1 and CDR2 (germline): SEHNR, FQNEAQ (reference sequence). The CDR3 totals 15 residues. Here the CDR3 reads CASSSTTRGGGTQYF. DNA of the CDR3: TGTGCCAGCAGCTCCACGACGAGGGGAGGGGGGACCCAGTACTTC.

This clonotype was detected ten times or more. The V and J genes are TRBV7-8 and TRBJ2-2; D is perhaps TRBD1 or TRBD2 (5 bases each). The CDR3 totals 15 residues. Germline assignment: CDR1 SGHVS and CDR2 FQNEAQ. V was pared by 4 bases and J by 1 base, with 10 bases between. CDR3 in amino acids: CASSSGRLNTGELFF. As DNA, the CDR3 is TGTGCCAGCAGCTCGGGACGGTTGAACACCGGGGAGCTGTTTTTT.

V gene TRBV20-1 combines with J gene TRBJ2-5; maybe TRBD1 (6 bases). Trimming left V 3 bases short and J 2 bases short, with 7 bases between. The CDR3 loop spans 12 amino acids. Germline CDR1 is DFQATT and CDR2 is SNEGSKA (reference sequence). CDR3 amino acids: CSARGTQETQYF. CDR3 DNA: TGCAGTGCTAGGGGGACACAAGAGACCCAGTACTTC.

This clonotype occurred many times. This CDR3 reads CASSELGQGKSYEQYF. CDR3 in DNA: TGCGCCAGCAGTGAGTTAGGGCAGGGGAAGAGCTACGAGCAGTACTTC. The chain carries TRBV10-1 and TRBJ2-7, with TRBD1 as a possible D gene (6 bases). Germline V lookup: CDR1 WNHNN, CDR2 SYGVQD (reference sequence). V was shortened by 1 base and J by 3 bases, with 16 bases between the two germline ends. This CDR3 has 16 amino acids.

This clonotype was counted only a few times. The chain employs TRBV2 and TRBJ1-1; D is unclear. The CDR3 consists of 16 residues. Germline-derived CDR1 and CDR2 are SNHLY and FYNNEI. With 3 bases removed from V and 4 bases from J, the gap between germline ends came to 18 bases. CDR3 residues: CASSERVGFQATEAFF. CDR3 bases: TGTGCCAGCAGTGAGCGGGTAGGGTTCCAGGCCACTGAAGCTTTCTTT.

In this sample, this clonotype turned up a few times. The V and J genes are TRBV7-9 and TRBJ1-2; 9 nucleotides align to TRBD1. Germline trimming cut 4 bases from V and 4 bases from J; bases unmatched to any gene: 4. CDR1 SEHNR and CDR2 FQNEAQ come from the germline V gene (reference sequence). This CDR3 has 14 residues. This CDR3 is CASSSVQGAYGYTF. CDR3 bases: TGTGCCAGCAGCTCCGTACAGGGGGCCTATGGCTACACCTTC.